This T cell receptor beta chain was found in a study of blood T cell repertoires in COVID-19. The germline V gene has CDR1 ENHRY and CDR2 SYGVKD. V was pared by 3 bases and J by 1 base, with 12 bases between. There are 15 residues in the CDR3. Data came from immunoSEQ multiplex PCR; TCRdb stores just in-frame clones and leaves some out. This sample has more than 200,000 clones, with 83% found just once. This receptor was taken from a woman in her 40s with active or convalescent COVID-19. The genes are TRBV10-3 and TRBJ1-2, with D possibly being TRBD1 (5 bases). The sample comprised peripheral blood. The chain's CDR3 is CAISDILTDNYGYTF. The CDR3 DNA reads TGTGCCATCAGTGACATTCTGACAGATAACTATGGCTACACCTTC.